The 21 T cell receptor beta chains reported below all come from one sample, sequenced in a study of shared clonotypes between healthy human individuals. Clones were read by immunoSEQ multiplex PCR, and TCRdb kept only the in-frame ones, dropping some. The sample holds roughly 2.1 million clones, roughly 91% seen once. Naive CD8 populations comprised CD45RO-negative cells positively selected for CCR7, excluding terminally differentiated effector memory CD45RA+ cells. The sequenced material came from naive CD8+ T cells from PBMCs. Source of these receptors: a man younger than 30 in good health. Some clones in this sample may be carry-over from other donors' samples.

V and J are TRBV27 and TRBJ1-1, with D tentatively TRBD1 (5 bases). Germline values: CDR1 MNHEY, CDR2 SMNVEV (reference sequence). Trimming left V 2 bases short and J 6 bases short, with 19 bases between. The CDR3 is made up of 16 amino acids. CDR3 residues: CASSLIGGVVFAEAFF. The CDR3 nucleotides read TGTGCCAGCAGTTTAATAGGAGGGGTGGTCTTCGCTGAAGCTTTCTTT.

J is TRBJ2-5 and V is TRBV6-5, with D tentatively TRBD1 (6 bases). The CDR3 has 15 amino acids. With 0 bases removed from V and 5 bases from J, the gap between germline ends came to 13 bases. In germline, CDR1 is MNHEY, CDR2 SVGAGI. CDR3 in DNA: TGTGCCAGCAGTTACTCGGATACGAGGGGGGAGACCCAGTACTTC. It encodes CASSYSDTRGETQYF.

This chain links TRBV6-6 with TRBJ2-1; 7 bases are a match to TRBD2. CDR1 is MNHNY, CDR2 SVGAGI, per germline (reference sequence). V lost 2 bases to trimming and J lost 8 bases; unmatched junction nucleotides: 0. The CDR3 length is 12 residues. CDR3: CASSYRGDEQFF. The CDR3 region has the DNA TGTGCCAGCAGTTACCGGGGGGATGAGCAGTTCTTC.

The chain recombines TRBV9 with TRBJ2-3; the D is unclear. V shed 0 bases and J shed 4 bases, with 9 bases lying between them. The germline gives CDR1 SGDLS, CDR2 YYNGEE. The CDR3 consists of 14 residues. The DNA for the CDR3 is TGTGCCAGCAGCGTAGGGGTTCGGTCAGATACGCAGTATTTT. This sequence encodes CASSVGVRSDTQYF.

This sequence joins TRBV9 and TRBJ2-2, with 8 bases that match TRBD2. The CDR3 is 18 residues long. Looked up from germline, CDR1 is SGDLS and CDR2 is YYNGEE. V lost 4 bases, J lost 5 bases, and 16 bases stayed unmatched. The CDR3 nucleotides are TGTGCCAGCAGCCCAGGGTGGGTTCTAGCGGGCAGGACCGGGGAGCTGTTTTTT. Protein product: CASSPGWVLAGRTGELFF.

CDR3 sequence (DNA): TGTGCCAGCAGCTTTTTGAGGAACACTGAAGCTTTCTTT. It yields the protein CASSFLRNTEAFF. This rearrangement joins TRBV7-8 to TRBJ1-1; D not certain. Trimming pared 3 bases from V and 1 base from J, leaving 6 bases between. Germline V gives CDR1 SGHVS, CDR2 FQNEAQ. This CDR3 contains 13 residues.

This clone was observed a few times. The chain has TRBV6-1 and TRBJ1-5, with D possibly matching TRBD1 (6 bases). This CDR3 spans 15 amino acids. V lost 6 bases and J lost 4, with 16 bases in between. CDR1 is MNHNS, CDR2 SASEGT, per germline. The CDR3 reads CASRLRGEGNQPQHF. CDR3 in DNA: TGTGCCAGCAGGCTAAGGGGGGAGGGAAATCAGCCCCAGCATTTT.

This chain links TRBV14 with TRBJ2-3; 9 bases map to TRBD2. The germline V gene encodes CDR1 SGHDN and CDR2 FVKESK. After removal of 5 bases from V and 6 bases from J, the junction contained 9 bases not matched to a gene. The CDR3 spans 15 residues. The CDR3 region has the DNA TGTGCCAGCAGCTGGACTAGCGCGAGAATGGATACGCAGTATTTT. It yields the protein CASSWTSARMDTQYF.

Turning to this clone: This sample also contains other DNA sequences that code for the same CDR3. The rearrangement links TRBV27 to TRBJ2-7; D remains ambiguous. V gave up 0 bases and J gave up 7 bases, with 4 bases separating them. Germline values: CDR1 MNHEY, CDR2 SMNVEV (reference sequence). This CDR3 is 11 amino acids long. This CDR3 is CASSLSGEQYF. The CDR3 DNA sequence: TGTGCCAGCAGTTTATCCGGGGAGCAGTACTTC.

This clone was found once. The V gene is TRBV4-3, the J gene TRBJ2-1; 9 bases align to TRBD1. The CDR3 covers 17 residues. V was pared by 4 bases and J by 4 bases, with 11 bases of the junction left unmatched. Per the germline V gene, CDR1 is LGHNA and CDR2 is YSLEER. The CDR3 region is CASSLNLGTGKYNEQFF. The CDR3 bases are TGCGCCAGCAGCCTAAATTTAGGGACAGGGAAATACAATGAGCAGTTCTTC.

In this sample, this clone turned up once. The J gene is TRBJ2-1, the V gene TRBV7-6, with unresolved D. The V gene's germline CDR1 is SGHVS and CDR2 FNYEAQ. The CDR3 has 12 amino acids. Between the trimmed V and J ends, which lost 0 bases and 7 bases, there was a span of 4 bases. In DNA, the CDR3 is TGTGCCAGCAGCTTAGCGCGGAATGAGCAGTTCTTC. Amino acids: CASSLARNEQFF.

This chain joins TRBV2 and TRBJ2-3; D possibly corresponds to TRBD2 (6 bases). V was shortened by 6 bases and J by 2 bases, with 9 bases between the two germline ends. CDR1 is SNHLY and CDR2 is FYNNEI in the germline V gene. The CDR3 is 13 amino acids. CDR3 residues: CASRGGYTDTQYF. In DNA form, the CDR3 reads TGTGCCAGCAGGGGGGGATACACAGATACGCAGTATTTT.

Of note for this clone: The sample contains more than one DNA sequence encoding this CDR3. The chain combines TRBV2 with TRBJ2-3; D remains unclear. The V and J ends lost 8 bases and 6 bases respectively, with 6 bases between them. Germline CDR1 reads SNHLY; CDR2 reads FYNNEI. The CDR3 is 10 amino acids. CDR3 sequence reads: CASGRDTQYF. The CDR3 DNA is TGTGCCAGCGGGCGGGATACGCAGTATTTT. Variable domain in full (rest from reference TRBV2 and TRBJ2-3): EPEVTQTPSHQVTQMGQEVILRCVPISNHLYFYWYRQILGQKVEFLVSFYNNEISEKSEIFDDQFSVERPDGSNFTLKIRSTKLEDSAMYFCASGRDTQYFGPGTRLTVL.

This clone was counted a single time. The rearrangement uses TRBV30 and TRBJ1-6; TRBD1 agrees at 10 bases. Trimming cost V 5 bases and J 0 bases; bases outside gene matches: 4. The germline V gene has CDR1 GTSNPN and CDR2 SVGIG (reference sequence). The CDR3 runs 16 residues. The CDR3 sequence is CAWDRGQSSYNSPLHF. CDR3 in DNA: TGTGCCTGGGACAGGGGGCAGAGCTCCTATAATTCACCCCTCCACTTT.

The V call is TRBV5-6, the J call TRBJ2-1; 10 bases are a match to TRBD2. The V gene end was trimmed by 2 bases and the J gene end by 5 bases; junction bases not matched to a gene: 4. In germline, CDR1 is SGHDT, CDR2 YYEEEE. The CDR3 extends over 15 amino acids. CDR3 region: CASSFWTSGNNEQFF. CDR3 DNA sequence: TGTGCCAGCAGCTTCTGGACTAGCGGAAACAATGAGCAGTTCTTC.

This sequence joins TRBV9 and TRBJ1-3, with D hard to call. This CDR3 is built from 16 residues. The germline gives CDR1 SGDLS, CDR2 YYNGEE. The ends were cut back, 0 bases at V and 4 bases at J, with 14 bases in the middle. In DNA, the CDR3 is TGTGCCAGCAGCGTAGGTGATTGGACGGGAGGAAACACCATATATTTT. Protein product: CASSVGDWTGGNTIYF.

The rearrangement links TRBV19 to TRBJ2-1, with no clear D. Trimming took off 1 base at V and 6 bases at J, with 13 bases between the two ends. Germline V lookup: CDR1 LNHDA, CDR2 SQIVND (reference sequence). The CDR3 consists of 15 residues. The CDR3 protein is CASSIGYSPRNEQFF. CDR3 DNA sequence: TGTGCCAGTAGTATAGGATACTCCCCGCGCAATGAGCAGTTCTTC.

J is TRBJ2-1 and V is TRBV9; TRBD2 agrees at 8 bases. Trimming cost V 0 bases and J 11 bases; bases outside gene matches: 7. Germline CDR1 SGDLS, CDR2 YYNGEE. CDR3 length: 14 amino acids. The CDR3 loop is CASSVVAGPSQQFF. The CDR3 DNA follows: TGTGCCAGCAGCGTAGTAGCGGGACCCTCCCAGCAGTTCTTC.

The chain has TRBV28 and TRBJ2-7, with 9 bases aligning to TRBD2. This CDR3 is built from 15 residues. The ends lost 2 bases at V and 2 bases at J; junction bases unmatched: 4. Germline CDR1 reads MDHEN; CDR2 reads SYDVKM. The chain's CDR3 is CASSLTSGPPYEQYF. The CDR3 DNA follows: TGTGCCAGCAGTTTAACTAGCGGGCCTCCCTACGAGCAGTACTTC.

This clone has a single count. The rearrangement joins TRBV19 to TRBJ2-7; 8 bases line up with TRBD2. Losses at the gene ends were 5 bases for V and 1 base for J; bases not matched to a gene: 13. This CDR3 has 17 amino acids. Germline V gene lookup returns CDR1 LNHDA and CDR2 SQIVND (reference sequence). The CDR3 region is CASSLREGLGFSYEQYF. The CDR3, as DNA: TGTGCCAGTAGTCTTCGGGAGGGTCTGGGTTTTTCCTACGAGCAGTACTTC.

The V gene is TRBV27, the J gene TRBJ2-2; D gene unclear. The CDR3 has 13 amino acids. CDR1 and CDR2 (germline): MNHEY, SMNVEV (reference sequence). Trimming removed 5 bases at V and 4 bases at J, with 8 bases between. The CDR3 loop is CASSATGTGELFF. CDR3 DNA sequence: TGTGCCAGCAGTGCGACCGGCACCGGGGAGCTGTTTTTT.